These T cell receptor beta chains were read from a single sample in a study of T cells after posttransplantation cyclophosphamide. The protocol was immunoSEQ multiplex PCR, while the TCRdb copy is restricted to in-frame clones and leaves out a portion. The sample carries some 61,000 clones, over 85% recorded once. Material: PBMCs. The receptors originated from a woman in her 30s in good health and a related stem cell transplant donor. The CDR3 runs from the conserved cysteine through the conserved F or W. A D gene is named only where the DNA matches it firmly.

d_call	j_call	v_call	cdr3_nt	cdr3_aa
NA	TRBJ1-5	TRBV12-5	TGTGCTAGTGGTCCGGAGCAGAATCAGCCCCAGCATTTT	CASGPEQNQPQHF
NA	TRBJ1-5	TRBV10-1	TGCGCCAGCAGTGAAAAGGGGATCAGCAATCAGCCCCAGCATTTT	CASSEKGISNQPQHF
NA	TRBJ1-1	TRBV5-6	TGTGCCAGCAGCCCAGGGAACACTGAAGCTTTCTTT	CASSPGNTEAFF
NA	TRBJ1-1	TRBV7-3	TGTGCCAGCAGCACCAGGGGACCAACTGAAGCTTTCTTT	CASSTRGPTEAFF
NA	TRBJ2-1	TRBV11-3	TGTGCCAGCAGCTTAGTTTCGGGGAGGAATGAGCAGTTCTTC	CASSLVSGRNEQFF
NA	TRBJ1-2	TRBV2	TGTGCCAGCAGTGATGGTTATGGCTACACCTTC	CASSDGYGYTF
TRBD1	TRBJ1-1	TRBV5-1	TGCGCCAGCAGCTTGCGACAGGGGGACACTGAAGCTTTCTTT	CASSLRQGDTEAFF
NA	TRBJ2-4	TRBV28	TGTGCCAGCAGTTCCTACTTGGGGGGTATAGCCAAAAACATTCAGTACTTC	CASSSYLGGIAKNIQYF
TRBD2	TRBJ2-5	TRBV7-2	TGTGCCAGCAGCTTAGCTCTAGCGGGGGGGCCTCGGGAGACCCAGTACTTC	CASSLALAGGPRETQYF
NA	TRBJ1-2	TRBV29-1	TGCAGCGCCCGTTTGGGGGCCTATGGCTACACCTTC	CSARLGAYGYTF
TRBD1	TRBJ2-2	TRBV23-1	TGCGCCAGCAGTGGGGCGGACAGGGAGAACACCGGGGAGCTGTTTTTT	CASSGADRENTGELFF
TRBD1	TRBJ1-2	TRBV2	TGTGCCAGCAGTGTGCAGGGGGGGGCTTACTATGGCTACACCTTC	CASSVQGGAYYGYTF
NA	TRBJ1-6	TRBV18	TGTGCCAGCTCACTGGCGCAGGATAATTCACCCCTCCACTTT	CASSLAQDNSPLHF
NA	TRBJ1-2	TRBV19	TGTGCCAGTAGTATGAGCATGAGGTACTATGGCTACACCTTC	CASSMSMRYYGYTF
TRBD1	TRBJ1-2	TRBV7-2	TGTGCCAGCAGCCTAGGGACAGGGGACTATGGCTACACCTTC	CASSLGTGDYGYTF
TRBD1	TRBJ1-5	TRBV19	TGTGCCAGTAGTATCAGGGGGCTCGATCAGCCCCAGCATTTT	CASSIRGLDQPQHF
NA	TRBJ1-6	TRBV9	TGTGCCAGCAGCGTTTCAGAGAATTCACCCCTCCACTTT	CASSVSENSPLHF
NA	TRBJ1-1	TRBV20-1	TGCAGTGCTTCCCGGAACACTGAAGCTTTCTTT	CSASRNTEAFF